The 30 T cell receptor beta chains listed next were all sequenced from one sample in a study of CD8+ T cells in alopecia areata. Isolated RNA was reverse transcribed into cDNA used as the sequencing template. Libraries were prepared by immunoSEQ multiplex PCR; TCRdb keeps only in-frame clonotypes and omits some of them. The sample contains approximately 200,000 clones, roughly three fifths of which appear only once. The treatment is: oral pan-JAK inhibitor, 5-10 mg twice daily. The starting material was CD4+ T cells sorted from blood, obtained at week 4, from a patient treated with tofacitinib. Every receptor here comes from a human donor with alopecia areata.

This clone was picked up a small number of times. The rearrangement joins TRBV2 to TRBJ2-5; TRBD2 aligns across 10 bases. Looked up from germline, CDR1 is SNHLY and CDR2 is FYNNEI. With 4 bases clipped from V and 5 bases from J, the junction kept 4 bases outside the gene matches. This CDR3 has 14 residues. CDR3 sequence: CASSAVLAGETQYF. CDR3 DNA: TGTGCCAGCAGTGCCGTACTAGCGGGGGAGACCCAGTACTTC.

The V gene is TRBV30, the J gene TRBJ2-7; 9 bases fit TRBD1. The CDR3 sequence is 14 residues long. The ends lost 5 bases at V and 2 bases at J; junction bases unmatched: 7. The germline V gene has CDR1 GTSNPN and CDR2 SVGIG (reference sequence). The CDR3 DNA is TGTGCCTGGCGGAAGACAGGGGGGGCCTACGAGCAGTACTTC. This translates into CAWRKTGGAYEQYF. The whole variable domain, filled in from reference TRBV30 and TRBJ2-7, reads SQTIHQWPATLVQPVGSPLSLECTVEGTSNPNLYWYRQAAGRGLQLLFYSVGIGQISSEVPQNLSASRPQDRQFILSSKKLLLSDSGFYLCAWRKTGGAYEQYFGPGTRLTVT.

This clone occurred once. This chain links TRBV29-1 with TRBJ2-3, with TRBD2 matching 7 bases. Germline assignment: CDR1 SQVTM and CDR2 ANQGSEA. Trimming took 0 bases from V and 6 from J; bases not matched to a gene: 12. CDR3 length: 16 residues. In DNA, the CDR3 is TGCAGCGTTGAAGATCAGGCTAGCGGCTATCAGGATACGCAGTATTTT. It is translated as CSVEDQASGYQDTQYF.

The rearrangement links TRBV5-1 to TRBJ2-7, with D possibly TRBD1 on 6 matching bases. The CDR3 contains 15 residues. Germline loops: CDR1 SGHRS, CDR2 YFSETQ. V was clipped by 0 bases and J by 5 bases, with 15 bases between them. DNA for the CDR3: TGCGCCAGCAGCTTGGAGGTCAGGGGATCCGACGAGCAGTACTTC. It translates to CASSLEVRGSDEQYF.

The V gene is TRBV29-1, the J gene TRBJ1-2; the D is unclear. Germline-derived CDR1 and CDR2 are SQVTM and ANQGSEA. This CDR3 contains 11 residues. Trimming shortened V by 8 bases and J by 4 bases, and 11 bases separated the two germline ends. The CDR3, as DNA: TGCAGCCTAGAAGGGCTCTATGGCTACACCTTC. Translation: CSLEGLYGYTF.

This rearrangement joins TRBV5-1 to TRBJ2-7; 7 nucleotides match TRBD1. This CDR3 region has 13 residues. Losses at the gene ends were 0 bases for V and 12 bases for J; bases not matched to a gene: 9. CDR1 is SGHRS and CDR2 is YFSETQ in the germline V gene. DNA of the CDR3: TGCGCCAGCAGCTTGGAGAGGGACGGGACAGCGTACTTC. Protein product: CASSLERDGTAYF. Full variable domain (rest looked up from reference TRBV5-1 and TRBJ2-7): KAGVTQTPRYLIKTRGQQVTLSCSPISGHRSVSWYQQTPGQGLQFLFEYFSETQRNKGNFPGRFSGRQFSNSRSEMNVSTLELGDSALYLCASSLERDGTAYFGPGTRLTVT.

Details on this clone: The germline gene is not matched at one end of the junction; a read error may be the cause. The V and J genes are TRBV7-2 and TRBJ2-3; 8 bases are a match to TRBD2. Germline CDR1 and CDR2: SGHTA and FQGNSA. This CDR3 comprises 15 residues. The CDR3 here is CASSWRGASTDTQNF. CDR3 DNA: TGTGCCAGCAGCTGGCGGGGGGCTAGCACAGATACGCAGAATTTT.

Only one count was recorded for this clone. The chain has TRBV29-1 and TRBJ2-1; no clear D. The CDR3 contains 13 residues. The V end lost 6 bases, the J end lost 0 bases, and 9 bases lay between the germline ends. Germline loops: CDR1 SQVTM, CDR2 ANQGSEA. The CDR3 is CSVGRSSYNEQFF. DNA for the CDR3: TGCAGCGTCGGCAGGAGCTCCTACAATGAGCAGTTCTTC.

This chain links TRBV30 with TRBJ1-2; no firm D call. In germline, CDR1 is GTSNPN, CDR2 SVGIG (reference sequence). Trimming pared 6 bases from V and 5 bases from J, leaving 19 bases between. The CDR3 contains 14 residues. CDR3 nucleotide sequence: TGTGCCTGCCTCCAAGGGTCTCTGGGATATGGCTACACCTTC. It specifies CACLQGSLGYGYTF.

This clone showed up just a few times. J is TRBJ1-4 and V is TRBV30, with 7 positions matching TRBD1. The V gene end was trimmed by 4 bases and the J gene end by 3 bases; junction bases not matched to a gene: 5. CDR3 length equals 14 residues. Germline CDR1 GTSNPN, CDR2 SVGIG (reference sequence). CDR3 loop: CAWIRQGSNEKLFF. The CDR3, as DNA: TGTGCCTGGATCAGACAGGGATCTAATGAAAAACTGTTTTTT.

V gene TRBV2 combines with J gene TRBJ2-7; no clear D gene. Trimming removed 6 bases from V and 2 bases from J, with 14 bases in between. Germline V gives CDR1 SNHLY, CDR2 FYNNEI. The CDR3 has 14 residues. Written as DNA, the CDR3 is TGTGCCAGCAGGGCGGAGAGTTTGACCTACGAGCAGTACTTC. This translates into CASRAESLTYEQYF.

This clone was seen once. The chain has TRBV19 and TRBJ2-7; D is possibly TRBD2 (5 bases). V was cut by 4 bases and J by 3 bases, with 7 bases left in between. Germline V lookup: CDR1 LNHDA, CDR2 SQIVND (reference sequence). The CDR3 contains 12 residues. The CDR3 reads CASSTRDYEQYF. CDR3 nucleotides: TGTGCCAGTAGTACCCGGGACTACGAGCAGTACTTC.

The rearrangement joins TRBV9 to TRBJ1-2; D gene uncertain. Germline CDR1 and CDR2: SGDLS and YYNGEE. Trimming took off 0 bases at V and 3 bases at J, with 12 bases between the two ends. The CDR3 runs to 15 residues. In DNA, the CDR3 is TGTGCCAGCAGCGTAGCGGGCAATCAGGACTATGGCTACACCTTC. It translates to CASSVAGNQDYGYTF.

J is TRBJ1-1 and V is TRBV25-1, with D possibly being TRBD1 (5 bases). Trimming shortened V by 0 bases and J by 3 bases, and 14 bases separated the two germline ends. This CDR3 is 16 amino acids long. CDR1 is MGHDK and CDR2 is SYGVNS in the germline V gene. CDR3 in amino acids: CASSEYQQTGDTEAFF. Here the CDR3 DNA reads TGTGCCAGCAGTGAATACCAGCAGACGGGGGACACTGAAGCTTTCTTT.

This chain connects TRBV7-2 to TRBJ1-5, with D tentatively TRBD1 (6 bases). Trimming removed 5 bases at V and 3 bases at J, with 11 bases between. Germline loops: CDR1 SGHTA, CDR2 FQGNSA. The CDR3 sequence is 14 residues long. The CDR3 loop reads CASSLGQYNQPQHF. The CDR3 DNA reads as TGTGCCAGCAGCCTCGGACAGTACAATCAGCCCCAGCATTTT.

This chain connects TRBV5-6 to TRBJ2-7; 10 nucleotides align to TRBD1. J lost 1 base, V lost 4 bases, and 5 bases had no gene match. The CDR3 is 15 amino acids. Germline loops: CDR1 SGHDT, CDR2 YYEEEE. CDR3 sequence: CASSPGQGMSYEQYF. CDR3 bases: TGTGCCAGCAGCCCGGGACAGGGGATGTCCTACGAGCAGTACTTC. Using reference TRBV5-6 and TRBJ2-7 for the parts outside the CDR3, the full variable domain is DAGVTQSPTHLIKTRGQQVTLRCSPKSGHDTVSWYQQALGQGPQFIFQYYEEEERQRGNFPDRFSGHQFPNYSSELNVNALLLGDSALYLCASSPGQGMSYEQYFGPGTRLTVT.

The chain couples TRBV29-1 to TRBJ1-2, with 7 bases fitting TRBD1. V shed 0 bases, J shed 2 bases, and the junction held 3 bases outside the gene matches. The CDR3 is 14 amino acids. Germline V gene data show CDR1 as SQVTM and CDR2 as ANQGSEA. DNA of the CDR3: TGCAGCGTTGAAGACAGGGGGAGAAACTATGGCTACACCTTC. Translating gives CSVEDRGRNYGYTF.

The chain couples TRBV6-5 to TRBJ2-7, with D tentatively TRBD1 (6 bases). The CDR3 has 14 amino acids. V was shortened by 10 bases and J by 4 bases, with 20 bases between the two germline ends. CDR1 and CDR2 from the germline V gene are MNHEY and SVGAGI. As DNA, the CDR3 is TGTGCCATCGCAACGGGCAGGGGCCAGTACGAGCAGTACTTC. Translation: CAIATGRGQYEQYF.

The J gene is TRBJ2-4, the V gene TRBV4-2; TRBD2 matches at 10 bases. J was trimmed by 3 bases and V by 5 bases; bases with no gene match: 7. The CDR3 has 16 residues. Germline V gene sequence: CDR1 LGHNA, CDR2 YNFKEQ. In DNA form, the CDR3 reads TGTGCCAGCAGCGGACGGACTAGCGGAGTCAAAAACATTCAGTACTTC. Amino acid sequence: CASSGRTSGVKNIQYF.

This clone was observed a single time. The same CDR3 is also encoded by other DNA sequences in this sample. V and J are TRBV5-1 and TRBJ2-5; D unclear. Between the trimmed V and J ends, which lost 4 bases and 3 bases, there was a span of 10 bases. Germline CDR1 reads SGHRS; CDR2 reads YFSETQ. The CDR3 consists of 13 residues. The CDR3: CASSLGAEETQYF. The CDR3 DNA is TGCGCCAGCAGCCTCGGTGCGGAAGAGACCCAGTACTTC.

The chain links TRBV12-5 to TRBJ1-6; D is ambiguous. Trimming left V 1 base short and J 10 bases short, with 20 bases between. Germline CDR1 reads LGHNT; CDR2 reads FRNRAP. This CDR3 is built from 17 residues. CDR3: CASGLGSGGGKGSPLHF. CDR3 bases: TGTGCTAGTGGTTTGGGTTCTGGTGGAGGGAAGGGATCACCCCTCCACTTT.

V is TRBV5-4 and J is TRBJ2-2, with D possibly being TRBD1 (5 bases). This CDR3 spans 13 amino acids. The germline gives CDR1 SGHNT, CDR2 YYREEE (reference sequence). Trimming left V 0 bases short and J 6 bases short, with 6 bases between. CDR3 nucleotides: TGTGCCAGCAGCTTGGCCAGGGCCGGGGAGCTGTTTTTT. Residues: CASSLARAGELFF.

This clone was detected only once. The chain recombines TRBV6-5 with TRBJ2-5; D is unresolved. The CDR3 contains 13 residues. Germline CDR1 reads MNHEY; CDR2 reads SVGAGI. Trimming stripped 6 bases from V and 5 bases from J, with 13 bases between. The CDR3 here is CASRATATETQYF. In DNA form, the CDR3 reads TGTGCCAGCAGAGCGACTGCTACGGAGACCCAGTACTTC.

The V call is TRBV27, the J call TRBJ1-5; 11 bases are shared with TRBD1. Per the germline V gene, CDR1 is MNHEY and CDR2 is SMNVEV (reference sequence). The CDR3 runs 15 residues. Losses at the gene ends were 4 bases for V and 6 bases for J; bases not matched to a gene: 5. The CDR3 nucleotides read TGTGCCAGCAGTTCCGGGACAGGGGGAACTCAGCCCCAGCATTTT. This codes for CASSSGTGGTQPQHF.

This CDR3 reads CASSARGHDEAFF. For the CDR3, the DNA is TGCGCCAGCAGCGCGAGGGGGCACGATGAAGCTTTCTTT. The rearrangement joins TRBV5-1 to TRBJ1-1; 7 nucleotides line up with TRBD1. V dropped 4 bases and J dropped 7; count of bases not matched to a gene: 7. Germline V gene sequence: CDR1 SGHRS, CDR2 YFSETQ. The CDR3 totals 13 residues.

This chain connects TRBV5-1 to TRBJ1-5; D is ambiguous. Germline CDR1 reads SGHRS; CDR2 reads YFSETQ. V was cut by 9 bases and J by 4 bases, with 14 bases left in between. This CDR3 has 13 residues. The CDR3: CANPGRANQPQHF. The DNA for the CDR3 is TGCGCCAACCCGGGCCGAGCAAATCAGCCCCAGCATTTT. Supplemented by reference TRBV5-1 and TRBJ1-5, the full variable domain reads KAGVTQTPRYLIKTRGQQVTLSCSPISGHRSVSWYQQTPGQGLQFLFEYFSETQRNKGNFPGRFSGRQFSNSRSEMNVSTLELGDSALYLCANPGRANQPQHFGDGTRLSIL.

This sequence joins TRBV30 and TRBJ1-1, with D possibly TRBD1 on 5 matching bases. Looked up from germline, CDR1 is GTSNPN and CDR2 is SVGIG (reference sequence). V dropped 8 bases and J dropped 1 base, with 11 bases sitting between them. The CDR3 is 12 amino acids. For the CDR3, the DNA is TGTGCCGTTCGGGGGGGGAACACTGAAGCTTTCTTT. This gives the protein CAVRGGNTEAFF.

The chain recombines TRBV6-5 with TRBJ2-1; TRBD1 matches 7 bases. The CDR3 contains 14 residues. Trimming cost V 5 bases and J 9 bases; bases outside gene matches: 10. Germline CDR1 MNHEY, CDR2 SVGAGI. The CDR3 loop reads CASSARTGTTEQFF. Written as DNA, the CDR3 is TGTGCCAGCAGTGCCCGGACAGGAACTACTGAGCAGTTCTTC.

In DNA form, the CDR3 reads TGTGCCACTACGGGACAGGGGATCGGAGAGACCCAGTACTTC. Amino acid sequence: CATTGQGIGETQYF. V usage is TRBV5-4 and J usage is TRBJ2-5; 10 bases agree with TRBD1. Trimming took 9 bases from V and 4 from J; bases not matched to a gene: 9. The CDR3 length is 14 residues. Germline CDR1 is SGHNT and CDR2 is YYREEE (reference sequence).

This clone was found a few times. The V and J genes are TRBV10-3 and TRBJ1-5; 7 nucleotides align to TRBD1. Germline CDR1 ENHRY, CDR2 SYGVKD. Germline trimming cut 7 bases from V and 5 bases from J; bases unmatched to any gene: 5. This CDR3 comprises 13 residues. CDR3 nucleotides: TGTGCCATCACCCGCACAGGGGATCAGCCCCAGCATTTT. This sequence encodes CAITRTGDQPQHF.